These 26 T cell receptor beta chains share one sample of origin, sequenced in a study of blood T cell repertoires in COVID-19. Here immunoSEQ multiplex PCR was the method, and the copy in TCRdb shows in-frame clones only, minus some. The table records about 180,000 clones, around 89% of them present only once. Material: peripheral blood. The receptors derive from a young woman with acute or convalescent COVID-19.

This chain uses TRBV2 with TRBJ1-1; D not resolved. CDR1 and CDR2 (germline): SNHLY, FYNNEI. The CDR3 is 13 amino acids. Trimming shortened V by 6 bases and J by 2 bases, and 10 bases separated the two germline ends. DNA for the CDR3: TGTGCCAGCAGCTCGGACTTTAACACTGAAGCTTTCTTT. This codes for CASSSDFNTEAFF.

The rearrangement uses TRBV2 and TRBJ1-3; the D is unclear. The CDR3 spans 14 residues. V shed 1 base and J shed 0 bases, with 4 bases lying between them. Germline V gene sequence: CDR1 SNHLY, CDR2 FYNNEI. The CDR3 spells CASSEDSSGNTIYF. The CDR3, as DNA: TGTGCCAGCAGTGAAGACAGCTCTGGAAACACCATATATTTT.

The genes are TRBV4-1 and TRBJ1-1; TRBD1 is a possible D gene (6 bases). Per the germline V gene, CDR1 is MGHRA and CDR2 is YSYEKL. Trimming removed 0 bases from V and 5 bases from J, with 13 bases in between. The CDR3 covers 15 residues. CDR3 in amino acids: CASSQEGRGRTEAFF. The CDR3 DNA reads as TGCGCCAGCAGCCAAGAGGGCAGGGGAAGAACTGAAGCTTTCTTT.

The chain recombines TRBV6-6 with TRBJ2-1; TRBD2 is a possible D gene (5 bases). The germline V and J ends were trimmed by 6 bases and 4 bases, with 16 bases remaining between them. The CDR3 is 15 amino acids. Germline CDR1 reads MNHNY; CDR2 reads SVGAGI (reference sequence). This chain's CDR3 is CASRRDRGEYNEQFF. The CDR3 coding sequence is TGTGCCAGCAGGAGAGATCGGGGTGAATACAATGAGCAGTTCTTC.

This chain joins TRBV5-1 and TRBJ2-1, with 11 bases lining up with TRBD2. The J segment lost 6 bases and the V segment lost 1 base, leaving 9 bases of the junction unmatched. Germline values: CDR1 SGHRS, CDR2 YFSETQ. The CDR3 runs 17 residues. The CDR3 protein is CASSLREGGTSGNEQFF. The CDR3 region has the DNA TGCGCCAGCAGCTTGAGGGAGGGCGGGACTAGCGGCAATGAGCAGTTCTTC. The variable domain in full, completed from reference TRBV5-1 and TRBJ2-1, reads KAGVTQTPRYLIKTRGQQVTLSCSPISGHRSVSWYQQTPGQGLQFLFEYFSETQRNKGNFPGRFSGRQFSNSRSEMNVSTLELGDSALYLCASSLREGGTSGNEQFFGPGTRLTVL.

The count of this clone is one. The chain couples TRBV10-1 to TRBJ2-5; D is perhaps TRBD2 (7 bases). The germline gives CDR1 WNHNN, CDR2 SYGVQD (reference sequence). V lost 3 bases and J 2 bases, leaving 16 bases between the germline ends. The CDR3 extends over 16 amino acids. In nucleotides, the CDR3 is TGCGCCAGCAGTGAAGGGGGAAGCGGGACTCAAGAGACCCAGTACTTC. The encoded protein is CASSEGGSGTQETQYF.

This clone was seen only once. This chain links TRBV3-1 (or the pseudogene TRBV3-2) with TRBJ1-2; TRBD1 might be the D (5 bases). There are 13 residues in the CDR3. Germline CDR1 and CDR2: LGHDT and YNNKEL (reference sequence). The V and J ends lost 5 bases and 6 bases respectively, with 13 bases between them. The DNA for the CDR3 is TGTGCCAGCAGCTTAACAGGCGATAATGGCTACACCTTC. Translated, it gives CASSLTGDNGYTF.

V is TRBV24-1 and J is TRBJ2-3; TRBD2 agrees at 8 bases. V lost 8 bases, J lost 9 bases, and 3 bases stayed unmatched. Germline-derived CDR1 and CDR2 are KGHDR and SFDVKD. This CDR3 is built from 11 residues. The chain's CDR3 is CATMERETQYF. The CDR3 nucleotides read TGTGCCACCATGGAGCGGGAGACGCAGTATTTT.

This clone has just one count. CDR3 sequence (DNA): TGTGCCAGCAGTGCTAGCGGGAGTTCTGAGCAGTTCTTC. This translates into CASSASGSSEQFF. The chain employs TRBV7-9 and TRBJ2-1; the match to TRBD2 covers 10 bases. Germline trimming cut 6 bases from V and 9 bases from J; bases unmatched to any gene: 5. The CDR3 runs 13 residues. Germline V gene sequence: CDR1 SEHNR, CDR2 FQNEAQ (reference sequence).

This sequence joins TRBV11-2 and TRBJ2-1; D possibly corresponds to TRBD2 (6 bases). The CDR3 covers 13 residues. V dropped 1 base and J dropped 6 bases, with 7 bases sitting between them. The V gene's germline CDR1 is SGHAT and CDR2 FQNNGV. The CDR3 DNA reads TGTGCCAGCAGCTTAGGACTAGTCAATGAGCAGTTCTTC. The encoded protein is CASSLGLVNEQFF.

The CDR3 DNA follows: TGTGCCAGCAGGGGTCAGGGTAGCGGCTACGAGCAGTACTTC. Protein: CASRGQGSGYEQYF. The chain couples TRBV28 to TRBJ2-7; tentative D call: TRBD2 (6 bases). V lost 6 bases, J lost 3 bases, and 15 bases lay in between. This CDR3 has 14 amino acids. Germline assignment: CDR1 MDHEN and CDR2 SYDVKM.

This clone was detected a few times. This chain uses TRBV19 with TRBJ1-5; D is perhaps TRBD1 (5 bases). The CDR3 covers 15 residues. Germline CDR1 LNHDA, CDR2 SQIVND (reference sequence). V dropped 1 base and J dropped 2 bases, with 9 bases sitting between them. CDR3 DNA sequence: TGTGCCAGTAGTATAGGACGGGGGGGCAATCAGCCCCAGCATTTT. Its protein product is CASSIGRGGNQPQHF.

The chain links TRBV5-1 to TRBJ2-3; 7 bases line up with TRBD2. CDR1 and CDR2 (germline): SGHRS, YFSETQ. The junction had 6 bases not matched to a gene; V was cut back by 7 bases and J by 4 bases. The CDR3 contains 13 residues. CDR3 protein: CASGREASDTQYF. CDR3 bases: TGCGCCAGCGGACGGGAGGCCTCAGATACGCAGTATTTT.

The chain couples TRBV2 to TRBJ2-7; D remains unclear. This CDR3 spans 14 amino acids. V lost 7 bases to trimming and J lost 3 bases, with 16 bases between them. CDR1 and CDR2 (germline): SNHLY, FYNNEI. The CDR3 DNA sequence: TGTGCCAGCATGAAGGAGCCCACCGGCTACGAGCAGTACTTC. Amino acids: CASMKEPTGYEQYF.

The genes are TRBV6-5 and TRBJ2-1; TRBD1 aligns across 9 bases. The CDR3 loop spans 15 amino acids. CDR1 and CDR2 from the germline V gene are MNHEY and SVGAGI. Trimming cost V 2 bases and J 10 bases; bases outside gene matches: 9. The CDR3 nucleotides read TGTGCCAGCAGTTACGGGACAGGGAGGGGAGAAGAGCAGTTCTTC. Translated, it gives CASSYGTGRGEEQFF.

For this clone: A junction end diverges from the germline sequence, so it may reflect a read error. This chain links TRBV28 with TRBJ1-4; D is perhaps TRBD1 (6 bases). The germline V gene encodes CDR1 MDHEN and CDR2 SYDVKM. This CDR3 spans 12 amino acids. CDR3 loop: CASSPGVDRFSF. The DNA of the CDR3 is TGTGCCAGCAGTCCCGGGGTCGACAGGTTTTCGTTT.

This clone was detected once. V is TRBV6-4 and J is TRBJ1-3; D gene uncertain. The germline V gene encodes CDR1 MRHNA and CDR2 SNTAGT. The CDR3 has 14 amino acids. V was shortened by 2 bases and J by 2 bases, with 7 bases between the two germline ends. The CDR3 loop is CASSDGGTGNTIYF. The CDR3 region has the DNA TGTGCCAGCAGTGACGGCGGGACTGGAAACACCATATATTTT.

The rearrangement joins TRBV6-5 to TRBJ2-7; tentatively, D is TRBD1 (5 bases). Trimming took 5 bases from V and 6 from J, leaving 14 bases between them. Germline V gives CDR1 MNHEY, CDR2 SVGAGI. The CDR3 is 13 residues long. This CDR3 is CASSTATAPEQYF. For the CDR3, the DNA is TGTGCCAGCAGTACAGCGACAGCTCCCGAGCAGTACTTC.

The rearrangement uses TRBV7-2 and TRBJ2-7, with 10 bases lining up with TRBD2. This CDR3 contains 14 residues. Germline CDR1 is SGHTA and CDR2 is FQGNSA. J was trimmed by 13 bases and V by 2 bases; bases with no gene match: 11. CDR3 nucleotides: TGTGCCAGCAGCTTACTGTATACTAGCGGGATTCACTACTTC. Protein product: CASSLLYTSGIHYF.

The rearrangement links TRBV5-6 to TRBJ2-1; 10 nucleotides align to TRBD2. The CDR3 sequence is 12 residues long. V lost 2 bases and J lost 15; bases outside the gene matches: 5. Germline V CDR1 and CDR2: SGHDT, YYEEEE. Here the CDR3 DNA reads TGTGCCAGCAGCTTACCAGCGGGAGGGCCGTTCTTC. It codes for CASSLPAGGPFF.

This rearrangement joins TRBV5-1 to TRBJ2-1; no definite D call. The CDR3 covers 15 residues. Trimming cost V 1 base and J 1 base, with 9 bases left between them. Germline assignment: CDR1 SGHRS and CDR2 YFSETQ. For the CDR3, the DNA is TGCGCCAGCAGCTTGACAGAGCCTTCCTACAATGAGCAGTTCTTC. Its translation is CASSLTEPSYNEQFF.

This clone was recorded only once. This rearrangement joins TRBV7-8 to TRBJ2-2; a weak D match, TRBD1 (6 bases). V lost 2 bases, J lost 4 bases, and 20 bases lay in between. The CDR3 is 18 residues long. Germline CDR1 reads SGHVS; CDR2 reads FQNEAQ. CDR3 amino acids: CASSLSLDPDRSTGELFF. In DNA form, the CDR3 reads TGTGCCAGCAGCTTAAGCTTAGACCCTGACAGGAGCACCGGGGAGCTGTTTTTT. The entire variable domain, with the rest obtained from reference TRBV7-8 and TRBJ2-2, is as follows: GAGVSQSPRYKVAKRGQDVALRCDPISGHVSLFWYQQALGQGPEFLTYFQNEAQLDKSGLPSDRFFAERPEGSVSTLKIQRTQQEDSAVYLCASSLSLDPDRSTGELFFGEGSRLTVL.

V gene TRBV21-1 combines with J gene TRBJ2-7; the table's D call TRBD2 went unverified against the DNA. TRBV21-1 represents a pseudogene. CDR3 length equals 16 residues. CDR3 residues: CASPAGLAFTHYEQYF. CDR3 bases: TGTGCCAGCCCAGCGGGACTAGCCTTCACCCACTACGAGCAGTACTTC.

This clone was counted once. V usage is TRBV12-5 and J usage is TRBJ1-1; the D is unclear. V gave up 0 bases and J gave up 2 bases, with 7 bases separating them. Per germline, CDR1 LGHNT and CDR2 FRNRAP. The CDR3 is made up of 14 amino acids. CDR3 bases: TGTGCTAGTGGTTTGGTACGGTCTAACACTGAAGCTTTCTTT. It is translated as CASGLVRSNTEAFF.

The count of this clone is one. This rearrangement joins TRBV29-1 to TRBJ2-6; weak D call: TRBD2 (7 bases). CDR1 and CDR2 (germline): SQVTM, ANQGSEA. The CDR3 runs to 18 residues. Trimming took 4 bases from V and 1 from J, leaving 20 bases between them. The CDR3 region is CSVVGGHLSPSGANVLTF. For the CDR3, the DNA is TGCAGCGTTGTGGGGGGGCACCTCTCGCCTTCTGGGGCCAACGTCCTGACTTTC.

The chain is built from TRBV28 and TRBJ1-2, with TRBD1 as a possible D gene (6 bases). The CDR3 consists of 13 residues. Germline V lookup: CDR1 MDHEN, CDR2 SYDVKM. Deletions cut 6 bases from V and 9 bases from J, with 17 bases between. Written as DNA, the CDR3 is TGTGCCAGCAGGTCGGGACAAGGAGGAAGCTACACCTTC. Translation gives CASRSGQGGSYTF.